Reported below is one TCR beta chain. Data came from immunoSEQ multiplex PCR; TCRdb stores just in-frame clones and leaves some out. This repertoire shows about 200,000 clones, around 85% found once; its top ten account for 3% to 4%. The sample comes from a study of blood T cell repertoires in COVID-19. The study recruited people aged about 18 to 95 years across about 25 US areas. Material: PBMCs or T cells enriched from blood (not recorded which). This sequence was found in a woman between 40 and 50 years old with acute COVID-19.

The CDR3 DNA is TGTGCCAGCTCCCTAGTGGGACAAGAAGCTTTCTTT. It encodes CASSLVGQEAFF. This rearrangement joins TRBV18 to TRBJ1-1, with a weak D call TRBD1 (6 bases). Deletions cut 6 bases from V and 8 bases from J, with 13 bases between. Germline-derived CDR1 and CDR2 are KGHSH and LQKENI. CDR3 length: 12 residues.